This T cell receptor beta chain appears in the sequencing data of a study of blood T cell repertoires in COVID-19. Study-wide background: Researchers got acute and convalescent COVID-19 samples from the United States, Italy and Spain.

Libraries were prepared by immunoSEQ multiplex PCR; TCRdb keeps only in-frame clonotypes and omits some of them. In the table there are 150,000 to 200,000 clones, 80% to 90% of which are singletons. Germline assignment: CDR1 MNHEY and CDR2 SVGEGT. V dropped 2 bases and J dropped 0 bases, with 20 bases sitting between them. The CDR3 has 19 residues. The specimen was peripheral blood. The J gene is TRBJ1-5, the V gene TRBV6-2 or TRBV6-3; a weak D match, TRBD1 (6 bases). This sequence originates from a man aged 60 to 75 with acute or convalescent COVID-19. The CDR3 nucleotides read TGTGCCAGCAGTTACCGCAAGGACAGTCGCCACTATAGCAATCAGCCCCAGCATTTT. Translating it yields CASSYRKDSRHYSNQPQHF.